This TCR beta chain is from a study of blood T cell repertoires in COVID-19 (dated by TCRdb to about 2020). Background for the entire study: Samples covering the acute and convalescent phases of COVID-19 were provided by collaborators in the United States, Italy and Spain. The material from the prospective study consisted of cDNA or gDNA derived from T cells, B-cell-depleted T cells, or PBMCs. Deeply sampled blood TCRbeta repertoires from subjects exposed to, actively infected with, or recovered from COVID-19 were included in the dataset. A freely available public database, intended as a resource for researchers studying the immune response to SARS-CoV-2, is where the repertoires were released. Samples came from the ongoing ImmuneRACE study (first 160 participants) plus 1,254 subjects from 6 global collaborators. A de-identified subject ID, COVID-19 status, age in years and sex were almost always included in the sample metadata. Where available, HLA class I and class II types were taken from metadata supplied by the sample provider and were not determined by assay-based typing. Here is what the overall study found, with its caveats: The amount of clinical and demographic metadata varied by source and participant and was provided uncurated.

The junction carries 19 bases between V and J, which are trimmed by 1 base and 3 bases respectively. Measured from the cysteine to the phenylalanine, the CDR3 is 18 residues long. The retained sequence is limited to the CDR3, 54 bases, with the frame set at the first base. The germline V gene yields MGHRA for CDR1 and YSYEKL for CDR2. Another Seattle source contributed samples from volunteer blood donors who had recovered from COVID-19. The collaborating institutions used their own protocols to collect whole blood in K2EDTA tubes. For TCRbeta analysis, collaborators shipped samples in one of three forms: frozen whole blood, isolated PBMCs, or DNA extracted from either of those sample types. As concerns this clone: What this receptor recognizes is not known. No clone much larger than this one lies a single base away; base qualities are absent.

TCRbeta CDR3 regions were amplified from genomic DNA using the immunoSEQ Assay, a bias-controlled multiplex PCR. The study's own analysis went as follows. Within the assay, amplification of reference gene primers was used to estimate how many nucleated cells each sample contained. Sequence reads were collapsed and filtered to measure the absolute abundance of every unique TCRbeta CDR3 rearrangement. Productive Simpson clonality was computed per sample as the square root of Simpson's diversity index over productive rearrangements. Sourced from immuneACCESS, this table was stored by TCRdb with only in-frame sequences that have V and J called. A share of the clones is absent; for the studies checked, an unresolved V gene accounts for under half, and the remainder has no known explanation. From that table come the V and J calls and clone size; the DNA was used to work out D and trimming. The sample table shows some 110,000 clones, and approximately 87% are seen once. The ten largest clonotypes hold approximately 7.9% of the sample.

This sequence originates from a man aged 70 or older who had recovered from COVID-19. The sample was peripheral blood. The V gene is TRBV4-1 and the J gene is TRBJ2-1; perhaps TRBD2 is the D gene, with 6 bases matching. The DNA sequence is TGCGCCAGCAGCCAAGGGAGGAGGGCGGGACGGAACTACAATGAGCAGTTCTTC. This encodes CASSQGRRAGRNYNEQFF.